This T cell receptor beta chain was documented in a study of blood T cell repertoires in COVID-19. Germline V gives CDR1 SEHNR, CDR2 FQNEAQ (reference sequence). V was pared by 10 bases and J by 4 bases, with 17 bases between. CDR3 size: 14 residues. Measured with immunoSEQ multiplex PCR; TCRdb has only the in-frame clones, and not every one. The data contain 150,000 to 200,000 clones, around 87% of them seen just once; the ten biggest clones take up 20% to 25%. The sequence derives from a woman aged 40 to 50 in a cohort exposed to, infected with or recovered from COVID-19 (not recorded which). What was sequenced was PBMCs or T cells enriched from blood (not recorded which). V usage is TRBV7-9 and J usage is TRBJ2-1; possibly TRBD2 for D (6 bases). For the CDR3, the DNA is TGTGCCATAGTCGGGAAGACTAGTTACAATGAGCAGTTCTTC. Its translation is CAIVGKTSYNEQFF.